The 8 T cell receptor beta chains below all came from one sample that was sequenced in a study of blood T cell repertoires in COVID-19. Method: immunoSEQ multiplex PCR; TCRdb's copy keeps in-frame clones and lacks some. The sample includes approximately 190,000 clones, approximately 86% of them seen just once. The sample was PBMCs or T cells enriched from blood (not recorded which). Source of these receptors: a woman aged 40-49 years in a cohort exposed to, infected with or recovered from COVID-19 (not recorded which).

The rearrangement uses TRBV27 and TRBJ2-7; 9 bases agree with TRBD2. The CDR3 is made up of 16 amino acids. Trimming removed 0 bases from V and 5 bases from J; junction bases left unmatched: 8. From germline, CDR1 is MNHEY and CDR2 SMNVEV (reference sequence). The CDR3 coding sequence is TGTGCCAGCAGTTTATCTAGCGGGAGTGGTAAAGACGAGCAGTACTTC. Translated: CASSLSSGSGKDEQYF.

The chain is built from TRBV4-1 and TRBJ1-2; possible D gene TRBD1, 6 bases. Germline CDR1 reads MGHRA; CDR2 reads YSYEKL. There are 15 residues in the CDR3. V was trimmed by 0 bases and J by 4 bases, leaving 12 bases between them. Here the CDR3 reads CASSQEGGRVYGYTF. The CDR3 nucleotides read TGCGCCAGCAGCCAAGAGGGGGGGCGGGTCTATGGCTACACCTTC.

This clone occurred a few times. The chain has TRBV5-4 and TRBJ1-1; D unclear. Germline CDR1 SGHNT, CDR2 YYREEE (reference sequence). V gave up 0 bases and J gave up 4 bases, with 13 bases separating them. The CDR3 has 15 amino acids. The CDR3 region is CASSLANLFGTEAFF. The CDR3 DNA is TGTGCCAGCAGCTTGGCCAACCTCTTCGGCACTGAAGCTTTCTTT.

The chain couples TRBV4-2 to TRBJ2-6; 14 nucleotides line up with TRBD2. The CDR3 runs 19 residues. Unmatched junction bases numbered 7, after V lost 4 bases and J lost 2 bases. Germline CDR1 LGHNA, CDR2 YNFKEQ. The CDR3 loop is CASSLYGTSGSPGANVLTF. The CDR3 DNA reads TGTGCCAGCAGCCTATACGGGACTAGCGGGAGCCCTGGGGCCAACGTCCTGACTTTC.

The J gene is TRBJ2-3, the V gene TRBV29-1, with 7 bases that match TRBD2. The V gene end was trimmed by 8 bases and the J gene end by 2 bases; junction bases not matched to a gene: 10. Germline CDR1 SQVTM, CDR2 ANQGSEA. The length of the CDR3 is 14 residues. The CDR3 coding sequence is TGCAGCTCAAAGGGAGGGCCCATCACAGATACGCAGTATTTT. It codes for CSSKGGPITDTQYF.

The sample holds a few counts of this clone. J is TRBJ2-7 and V is TRBV5-1; D is unresolved. The CDR3 is 15 amino acids. The germline gives CDR1 SGHRS, CDR2 YFSETQ. V dropped 4 bases and J dropped 5 bases, with 19 bases sitting between them. The CDR3, as DNA: TGCGCCAGCAGCCTTACTATCGGATACTTGGACGAGCAGTACTTC. Residues: CASSLTIGYLDEQYF.

Remarks on this clone: A read error may produce the germline difference seen at one junction end. This CDR3 reads CACSGGDGYTF. CDR3 coding DNA: TGTGCCTGTAGTGGGGGGGATGGCTACACCTTC. The chain links TRBV30 to TRBJ1-2, with a weak D call TRBD1 (5 bases). The CDR3 spans 11 residues. The V gene's germline CDR1 is GTSNPN and CDR2 SVGIG (reference sequence).

The chain has TRBV4-1 and TRBJ1-1; 8 nucleotides agree with TRBD1. Germline CDR1 reads MGHRA; CDR2 reads YSYEKL. The trim removed 2 bases at V and 6 bases at J, leaving 14 bases unmatched. CDR3 length equals 17 residues. CDR3 sequence reads: CASSQNPGGAGNPEAFF. Here the CDR3 DNA reads TGCGCCAGCAGCCAAAACCCAGGGGGCGCGGGAAATCCTGAAGCTTTCTTT.